This T cell receptor beta chain was identified in a study of blood T cell repertoires in COVID-19. The assay was immunoSEQ multiplex PCR, and TCRdb's table has in-frame clones only and misses some. The data contain 210,000 or so clones, 84% of them singletons. The CDR3 covers 13 residues. Germline V lookup: CDR1 SNHLY, CDR2 FYNNEI. Between the trimmed V and J ends, which lost 5 bases and 12 bases, there was a span of 14 bases. The sequence was obtained from a woman in her 70s with active or convalescent COVID-19. Sequences were obtained from peripheral blood. The chain uses TRBV2 and TRBJ1-6; D ambiguous. The CDR3 DNA sequence: TGTGCCAGCAGTCGTTCGGGAAAAGGACCCCTCCACTTT. As protein: CASSRSGKGPLHF.